The 26 T cell receptor beta chains reported below all come from one sample, sequenced in a study of blood T cell repertoires in COVID-19. The protocol was immunoSEQ multiplex PCR, while the TCRdb copy is restricted to in-frame clones and leaves out a portion. This table has 200,000 or so clones, around 79% appearing once. Sequencing input: peripheral blood. The receptor source for this set is a man in his sixties with active or convalescent COVID-19.

The V and J genes are TRBV3-1 (or the pseudogene TRBV3-2) and TRBJ2-1; 9 bases match TRBD2. The trim removed 5 bases at V and 7 bases at J, leaving 12 bases unmatched. The CDR3 spans 16 residues. Per the germline V gene, CDR1 is LGHDT and CDR2 is YNNKEL (reference sequence). The CDR3: CASSLFGGRGGNEQFF. DNA of the CDR3: TGTGCCAGCAGCTTGTTTGGCGGGAGGGGAGGGAATGAGCAGTTCTTC.

This clone was recorded a few times. The chain recombines TRBV9 with TRBJ2-2; TRBD1 aligns across 7 bases. V shed 0 bases, J shed 6 bases, and the junction held 2 bases outside the gene matches. This CDR3 has 14 residues. Germline assignment: CDR1 SGDLS and CDR2 YYNGEE. CDR3 coding DNA: TGTGCCAGCAGCGTAGACAGGGGACCCGGGGAGCTGTTTTTT. This translates into CASSVDRGPGELFF. The whole variable domain, filled in from reference TRBV9 and TRBJ2-2, reads DSGVTQTPKHLITATGQRVTLRCSPRSGDLSVYWYQQSLDQGLQFLIQYYNGEERAKGNILERFSAQQFPDLHSELNLSSLELGDSALYFCASSVDRGPGELFFGEGSRLTVL.

J is TRBJ2-4 and V is TRBV4-1, with 7 positions matching TRBD2. V shed 4 bases, J shed 0 bases, and the junction held 12 bases outside the gene matches. The CDR3 extends over 18 amino acids. Germline V lookup: CDR1 MGHRA, CDR2 YSYEKL. The DNA of the CDR3 is TGCGCCAGCAGCCCAGGCCTTGCGCGGGGGTTAGCCAAAAACATTCAGTACTTC. Amino acid sequence: CASSPGLARGLAKNIQYF.

The J gene is TRBJ2-1, the V gene TRBV5-4; possibly TRBD2 for D (5 bases). Trimming stripped 0 bases from V and 6 bases from J, with 13 bases between. CDR3 length equals 15 residues. CDR1 is SGHNT and CDR2 is YYREEE in the germline V gene (reference sequence). The CDR3 sequence is CASSLGGTDFNEQFF. CDR3 in DNA: TGTGCCAGCAGCTTGGGGGGTACGGACTTCAATGAGCAGTTCTTC.

This clone has only a few counts. This sequence joins TRBV10-3 and TRBJ1-1; 7 nucleotides match TRBD1. The ends lost 4 bases at V and 2 bases at J; junction bases unmatched: 4. CDR1 ENHRY and CDR2 SYGVKD come from the germline V gene. This CDR3 is 14 amino acids long. CDR3: CAISGRTGNTEAFF. As DNA, the CDR3 is TGTGCCATCAGTGGAAGGACAGGAAACACTGAAGCTTTCTTT.

The chain joins TRBV19 to TRBJ2-5; 8 nucleotides match TRBD2. This CDR3 spans 12 amino acids. Unmatched junction bases numbered 3, after V lost 7 bases and J lost 5 bases. In germline, CDR1 is LNHDA, CDR2 SQIVND (reference sequence). CDR3 bases: TGTGCCAGTACCCCGGGAGGGGAGACCCAGTACTTC. Translated, it gives CASTPGGETQYF.

This clone was recorded only once. This chain links TRBV27 with TRBJ1-3; no clear D gene. Trimming left V 6 bases short and J 2 bases short, with 11 bases between. Germline values: CDR1 MNHEY, CDR2 SMNVEV (reference sequence). The CDR3 consists of 14 residues. Written as DNA, the CDR3 is TGTGCCAGCAGCCCCGGGGAGGCTGGAAACACCATATATTTT. It yields the protein CASSPGEAGNTIYF.

This chain joins TRBV4-3 and TRBJ2-1; 9 nucleotides align to TRBD2. The CDR3 contains 19 residues. The ends lost 1 base at V and 5 bases at J; junction bases unmatched: 15. Germline CDR1 is LGHNA and CDR2 is YSLEER. Here the CDR3 reads CASSQAPMTSGKRDNEQFF. DNA for the CDR3: TGCGCCAGCAGCCAAGCCCCTATGACTAGCGGTAAACGGGACAATGAGCAGTTCTTC.

CDR3 DNA sequence: TGCGCCAGCAGCTTGGCCGGGCCGGGGACAGCGAACACCGGGGAGCTGTTTTTT. Its protein product is CASSLAGPGTANTGELFF. The V gene is TRBV5-1, the J gene TRBJ2-2; 7 bases agree with TRBD1. This CDR3 contains 18 residues. Losses at the gene ends were 0 bases for V and 0 bases for J; bases not matched to a gene: 8. The V gene's germline CDR1 is SGHRS and CDR2 YFSETQ.

J is TRBJ1-5 and V is TRBV3-1 (or the pseudogene TRBV3-2); D unresolved. With 1 base removed from V and 4 bases from J, the gap between germline ends came to 8 bases. The CDR3 covers 14 residues. Germline V gene data show CDR1 as LGHDT and CDR2 as YNNKEL (reference sequence). The CDR3 DNA reads as TGTGCCAGCAGCCAAGCCTGGCAGAATCAGCCCCAGCATTTT. Amino acids: CASSQAWQNQPQHF.

The genes are TRBV5-6 and TRBJ2-1; tentatively, D is TRBD2 (5 bases). Trimming took off 0 bases at V and 5 bases at J, with 12 bases between the two ends. Germline CDR1 SGHDT, CDR2 YYEEEE. The CDR3 runs to 15 residues. Here the CDR3 reads CASSLVASLNNEQFF. The CDR3 coding sequence is TGTGCCAGCAGCTTGGTAGCGAGCCTTAACAATGAGCAGTTCTTC.

This chain joins TRBV7-6 and TRBJ2-1, with 14 bases matching TRBD2. Germline CDR1 is SGHVS and CDR2 is FNYEAQ. The CDR3 is 18 residues long. V lost 4 bases, J lost 4 bases, and 9 bases stayed unmatched. CDR3 residues: CASSSRRTSGRRYNEQFF. The CDR3, as DNA: TGTGCCAGCAGCTCCAGGAGGACTAGCGGGAGGAGGTACAATGAGCAGTTCTTC.

J is TRBJ2-5 and V is TRBV7-2; 8 nucleotides match TRBD2. Germline CDR1 reads SGHTA; CDR2 reads FQGNSA. J lost 2 bases, V lost 6 bases, and 5 bases had no gene match. This CDR3 is 14 amino acids long. The CDR3 is CASRTVAGQETQYF. DNA of the CDR3: TGTGCCAGCAGGACGGTAGCGGGGCAAGAGACCCAGTACTTC.

The gene calls are TRBV27 and TRBJ2-1, with TRBD2 identical over 9 bases. V trimming: 5 bases; J trimming: 9 bases; junction bases outside the gene matches: 14. The CDR3 runs 16 residues. Germline V CDR1 and CDR2: MNHEY, SMNVEV (reference sequence). The CDR3 coding sequence is TGTGCCAGCAGTGCCCAAGCGGGAGGCCTAAGGGGTGAGCAGTTCTTC. Residues: CASSAQAGGLRGEQFF.

The chain couples TRBV10-3 to TRBJ2-1; D uncertain. CDR1 ENHRY and CDR2 SYGVKD come from the germline V gene. The CDR3 consists of 11 residues. V lost 11 bases, J lost 5 bases, and 10 bases lay in between. This chain's CDR3 is CAVRGNNEQFF. Written as DNA, the CDR3 is TGTGCCGTCCGAGGTAACAATGAGCAGTTCTTC.

The V call is TRBV27, the J call TRBJ1-4, with TRBD1 as a possible D gene (6 bases). The CDR3 totals 15 residues. Per the germline V gene, CDR1 is MNHEY and CDR2 is SMNVEV (reference sequence). Trimming took off 5 bases at V and 3 bases at J, with 13 bases between the two ends. Written as DNA, the CDR3 is TGTGCCAGCAGTCCCGGGGGGGCGGCTAATGAAAAACTGTTTTTT. Translated: CASSPGGAANEKLFF.

This clone was detected only a few times. The chain links TRBV19 to TRBJ2-1, with D tentatively TRBD1 (5 bases). Trimming left V 8 bases short and J 9 bases short, with 11 bases between. The germline gives CDR1 LNHDA, CDR2 SQIVND (reference sequence). The CDR3 runs 11 residues. The CDR3 reads CASALGLEQFF. The DNA for the CDR3 is TGTGCCAGTGCTTTGGGGCTTGAGCAGTTCTTC.

The J gene is TRBJ1-1, the V gene TRBV4-3; D may be TRBD1 (5 bases). Germline V CDR1 and CDR2: LGHNA, YSLEER. V was pared by 1 base and J by 2 bases, with 20 bases between. The CDR3 is made up of 18 amino acids. CDR3 residues: CASSQAIQGGLVNTEAFF. CDR3 nucleotide sequence: TGCGCCAGCAGCCAAGCAATCCAGGGAGGGTTGGTAAACACTGAAGCTTTCTTT.

This clone is a singleton in its sample. This chain links TRBV5-1 with TRBJ2-7; D gene uncertain. Trimming shortened V by 5 bases and J by 0 bases, and 6 bases separated the two germline ends. CDR1 SGHRS and CDR2 YFSETQ come from the germline V gene. This CDR3 spans 12 amino acids. The DNA of the CDR3 is TGCGCCAGCAGGCCAGACTCCTACGAGCAGTACTTC. This codes for CASRPDSYEQYF.

This chain uses TRBV11-3 with TRBJ2-1; 7 positions match TRBD1. This CDR3 region has 14 residues. Per the germline V gene, CDR1 is SGHNT and CDR2 is YENEEA. J gave up 8 bases and V 3 bases, and 7 bases lay outside the gene matches. CDR3 DNA: TGTGCCAGCAGCTTTGACAGGGTGGACGATGAGCAGTTCTTC. This sequence encodes CASSFDRVDDEQFF.

The chain uses TRBV30 and TRBJ2-1, with D perhaps TRBD2 (5 bases). V was pared by 1 base and J by 3 bases, with 16 bases between. The CDR3 runs 16 residues. Germline V lookup: CDR1 GTSNPN, CDR2 SVGIG (reference sequence). In DNA, the CDR3 is TGTGCCTGGAGTGCCCTGCGAGGGCGGGTCTACAATGAGCAGTTCTTC. This gives the protein CAWSALRGRVYNEQFF. The complete variable domain, with remaining parts taken from reference TRBV30 and TRBJ2-1, reads SQTIHQWPATLVQPVGSPLSLECTVEGTSNPNLYWYRQAAGRGLQLLFYSVGIGQISSEVPQNLSASRPQDRQFILSSKKLLLSDSGFYLCAWSALRGRVYNEQFFGPGTRLTVL.

The V gene is TRBV19, the J gene TRBJ2-3, with TRBD2 matching 11 bases. The CDR3 is 16 residues long. V lost 1 base, J lost 6 bases, and 6 bases stayed unmatched. The germline V gene has CDR1 LNHDA and CDR2 SQIVND (reference sequence). CDR3 DNA: TGTGCCAGTAGTATAGCCCCTAGCGGGGGGCCGGATACGCAGTATTTT. Translating gives CASSIAPSGGPDTQYF.

The gene calls are TRBV12-3 or TRBV12-4 and TRBJ2-1; D remains unclear. CDR3 length: 13 residues. Trimming took off 6 bases at V and 4 bases at J, with 10 bases between the two ends. The DNA for the CDR3 is TGTGCCAGCAGCTATACTCCATACAATGAGCAGTTCTTC. This translates into CASSYTPYNEQFF.

The chain couples TRBV6-6 to TRBJ2-7, with 9 bases identical to TRBD2. This CDR3 region has 15 residues. CDR1 is MNHNY, CDR2 SVGAGI, per germline (reference sequence). V shed 2 bases and J 6 bases; nucleotides not matched to a gene: 8. The CDR3 DNA sequence: TGTGCCAGCAGTTACGGTTCTAGCGGGATTTCCGAGCAGTACTTC. This translates into CASSYGSSGISEQYF.

This chain joins TRBV5-6 and TRBJ2-3, with 7 bases lining up with TRBD1. From germline, CDR1 is SGHDT and CDR2 YYEEEE. With V trimmed by 4 bases and J by 3 bases, 5 bases remained unmatched. The CDR3 consists of 14 residues. CDR3 sequence (DNA): TGTGCCAGCAGCCCGCCACAGGGGACAGATACGCAGTATTTT. It yields the protein CASSPPQGTDTQYF.

This clone was detected once. CDR3 DNA sequence: TGTGCCTGGAGGGGTTTGGGGGGCACTGAAGCTTTCTTT. Protein sequence: CAWRGLGGTEAFF. This sequence joins TRBV30 and TRBJ1-1; tentative D call: TRBD1 (5 bases). The length of the CDR3 is 13 residues. CDR1 and CDR2 from the germline V gene are GTSNPN and SVGIG (reference sequence). Trimming stripped 3 bases from V and 4 bases from J, with 12 bases between.